The subject of this entry is one T cell receptor (beta chain). Its specificity is unknown. PCR amplification relied on 60 Vbeta primers (plus 13 Jbeta primers). Profiling relied on immunoSEQ multiplex PCR, and the TCRdb table lists in-frame clones only, not all of them. The profile covers about 280,000 clones, with roughly 90% appearing a single time and approximately 2.2% taken by the ten largest. The sample comes from a study of cytomegalovirus exposure and HLA in healthy donors. General study findings and limits: Most TCR sequences were seen very rarely across donors, but some public TCRs occurred in many.

Participants comprised healthy donors of bone marrow. Donors showed nominal health when sampled, although they likely had unrecorded immune exposures. The length of the CDR3 is 13 residues. The V gene lost 0 bases and the J gene lost 7 bases, with 11 bases spanning the gap. Germline V gives CDR1 SGHRS, CDR2 YFSETQ. Sequencing used PBMCs. The TCR was taken from a woman aged 18-29 years in good health and CMV-seronegative. The genes are TRBV5-1 and TRBJ2-7; a weak D match, TRBD1 (5 bases). This CDR3 reads CASSLEGIGEQYF. CDR3 DNA: TGCGCCAGCAGCTTGGAGGGGATTGGGGAGCAGTACTTC.